A single sample is the source of the 18 T cell receptor beta chains below, sequenced in a study of a mutant IDH1 vaccine in newly diagnosed glioma. Specified time point: week 11, during vaccination. The vaccine gave 300 ug of a 20-mer mutant IDH1 peptide subcutaneously per dose. No antigens are known for them. Assay: immunoSEQ multiplex PCR; the TCRdb copy retains only in-frame clones and omits some. The sample includes more than 20,000 clones, around 80% seen only once; the top ten take over 7.5%. This material consisted of PBMCs, taken from a glioma patient whose treatment included an IDH1 peptide vaccine. The receptors stem from a man aged 35-49 years with glioma.

This clone was detected a few times. The chain recombines TRBV4-1 with TRBJ1-2, with TRBD1 as a possible D gene (5 bases). CDR1 is MGHRA and CDR2 is YSYEKL in the germline V gene. The CDR3 sequence is 15 residues long. V was pared by 4 bases and J by 1 base, with 13 bases between. The CDR3 DNA is TGCGCCAGCAGCCCCATACAGGTTAATAACTATGGCTACACCTTC. It yields the protein CASSPIQVNNYGYTF.

For the CDR3, the DNA is TGTGCCAGCAGCCTGACAGGGGGTCAGCCCCAGCATTTT. Translating gives CASSLTGGQPQHF. The chain employs TRBV7-2 and TRBJ1-5, with 9 bases fitting TRBD1. V trimming: 5 bases; J trimming: 6 bases; junction bases outside the gene matches: 2. CDR3 length: 13 amino acids. Germline lookup yields CDR1 SGHTA and CDR2 FQGNSA. Together with reference TRBV7-2 and TRBJ1-5, the CDR3 gives the full variable domain: GAGVSQSPSNKVTEKGKDVELRCDPISGHTALYWYRQSLGQGLEFLIYFQGNSAPDKSGLPSDRFSAERTGGSVSTLTIQRTQQEDSAVYLCASSLTGGQPQHFGDGTRLSIL.

The CDR3 DNA reads TGTGCCAGCAGCGGGTGGCTCGCTCCGGGAAACACCATATATTTT. This codes for CASSGWLAPGNTIYF. This sequence joins TRBV11-2 and TRBJ1-3, with unresolved D. CDR1 is SGHAT, CDR2 FQNNGV, per germline. Trimming removed 5 bases from V and 4 bases from J, with 15 bases in between. This CDR3 has 15 residues.

This chain links TRBV6-5 with TRBJ1-5; D possibly corresponds to TRBD1 (5 bases). This CDR3 has 14 amino acids. From germline, CDR1 is MNHEY and CDR2 SVGAGI. With 6 bases removed from V and 10 bases from J, the gap between germline ends came to 19 bases. CDR3 loop: CASRTRRGRGPQHF. The CDR3 nucleotides are TGTGCCAGCAGAACCCGTAGGGGCCGGGGACCCCAGCATTTT.

The chain employs TRBV18 and TRBJ1-1, with D perhaps TRBD1 (5 bases). The CDR3 is made up of 16 amino acids. CDR1 is KGHSH and CDR2 is LQKENI in the germline V gene. Deletions cut 3 bases from V and 0 bases from J, with 14 bases between. CDR3 residues: CASSPNSIGVNTEAFF. The CDR3 DNA reads TGTGCCAGCTCACCTAATTCAATAGGGGTGAACACTGAAGCTTTCTTT. Based on the CDR3 plus reference TRBV18 and TRBJ1-1, the full variable domain is NAGVMQNPRHLVRRRGQEARLRCSPMKGHSHVYWYRQLPEEGLKFMVYLQKENIIDESGMPKERFSAEFPKEGPSILRIQQVVRGDSAAYFCASSPNSIGVNTEAFFGQGTRLTVV.

The rearrangement uses TRBV19 and TRBJ2-2, with D possibly matching TRBD1 (5 bases). Germline CDR1 reads LNHDA; CDR2 reads SQIVND (reference sequence). V was shortened by 3 bases and J by 0 bases, with 14 bases between the two germline ends. CDR3 size: 17 residues. CDR3 amino acids: CASSIRAGYSNTGELFF. Here the CDR3 DNA reads TGTGCCAGTAGTATCAGGGCAGGGTATTCGAACACCGGGGAGCTGTTTTTT.

By share, this clone ranks as medium-sized. This chain uses TRBV7-2 with TRBJ1-5; tentatively, D is TRBD1 (5 bases). Trimming removed 4 bases from V and 5 bases from J, with 9 bases in between. Germline values: CDR1 SGHTA, CDR2 FQGNSA. This CDR3 is 13 amino acids long. CDR3 sequence: CASSSRGHQPQHF. For the CDR3, the DNA is TGTGCCAGCAGCTCCCGGGGCCATCAGCCCCAGCATTTT.

The chain employs TRBV29-1 and TRBJ1-2; the match to TRBD1 covers 7 bases. CDR1 is SQVTM and CDR2 is ANQGSEA in the germline V gene. The CDR3 consists of 14 residues. Trimming took 4 bases from V and 2 from J; bases not matched to a gene: 7. In DNA form, the CDR3 reads TGCAGCGTTGGAATCAGGGGGTTAAACTATGGCTACACCTTC. Translated, it gives CSVGIRGLNYGYTF.

The V gene is TRBV4-3, the J gene TRBJ1-1; TRBD1 matches at 10 bases. Germline V lookup: CDR1 LGHNA, CDR2 YSLEER. The ends lost 3 bases at V and 2 bases at J; junction bases unmatched: 9. CDR3 length: 17 amino acids. The CDR3 DNA reads TGCGCCAGCAGCCACGGGACAGGGGATAGAGGAAACACTGAAGCTTTCTTT. The encoded protein is CASSHGTGDRGNTEAFF.

Here the CDR3 reads CASSLGYIRRAPGAYEQYF. The CDR3 nucleotides are TGTGCCAGCAGCTTGGGGTACATTAGACGGGCCCCCGGGGCCTACGAGCAGTACTTC. This chain joins TRBV7-8 and TRBJ2-7; tentatively, D is TRBD2 (5 bases). Germline V gene sequence: CDR1 SGHVS, CDR2 FQNEAQ. V was shortened by 3 bases and J by 2 bases, with 26 bases between the two germline ends. The CDR3 has 19 residues. The whole variable domain, filled in from reference TRBV7-8 and TRBJ2-7, reads GAGVSQSPRYKVAKRGQDVALRCDPISGHVSLFWYQQALGQGPEFLTYFQNEAQLDKSGLPSDRFFAERPEGSVSTLKIQRTQQEDSAVYLCASSLGYIRRAPGAYEQYFGPGTRLTVT.

V is TRBV7-9 and J is TRBJ1-2, with D unclear. V dropped 5 bases and J dropped 7 bases, with 14 bases sitting between them. Germline-derived CDR1 and CDR2 are SEHNR and FQNEAQ (reference sequence). There are 13 residues in the CDR3. CDR3 DNA: TGTGCCAGCAGCCCAGAAAGGAGTGTTGGCTACACCTTC. It codes for CASSPERSVGYTF.

This clone was detected once. The CDR3 loop is CASKTSGVGYTF. CDR3 coding DNA: TGTGCCAGCAAAACCTCAGGGGTTGGCTACACCTTC. This sequence joins TRBV2 and TRBJ1-2; possibly TRBD1 for D (6 bases). The ends were cut back, 7 bases at V and 7 bases at J, with 13 bases in the middle. Germline CDR1 is SNHLY and CDR2 is FYNNEI. This CDR3 comprises 12 residues.

The chain has TRBV7-9 and TRBJ2-2, with a possible D match to TRBD2 (5 bases). Germline V lookup: CDR1 SEHNR, CDR2 FQNEAQ (reference sequence). There are 14 residues in the CDR3. V lost 3 bases and J 5 bases, leaving 10 bases between the germline ends. The CDR3 DNA is TGTGCCAGCAGCTTGGGAGAAAGGACCGGGGAGCTGTTTTTT. Translating gives CASSLGERTGELFF.

The CDR3 sequence: CASSPYNTDTQYF. CDR3 in DNA: TGTGCCAGCAGCCCTTACAACACAGATACGCAGTATTTT. The V gene is TRBV27, the J gene TRBJ2-3; D is ambiguous. CDR3 size: 13 residues. From germline, CDR1 is MNHEY and CDR2 SMNVEV (reference sequence). V dropped 6 bases and J dropped 2 bases, with 9 bases sitting between them.

The V gene is TRBV7-9, the J gene TRBJ1-1, with a weak D call TRBD1 (5 bases). V was clipped by 4 bases and J by 4 bases, with 16 bases between them. Germline values: CDR1 SEHNR, CDR2 FQNEAQ (reference sequence). The CDR3 has 15 residues. The DNA of the CDR3 is TGTGCCAGCAGCTCCCTCGGGGGACGAACCACTGAAGCTTTCTTT. It yields the protein CASSSLGGRTTEAFF. Filled out from reference TRBV7-9 and TRBJ1-1, the complete variable domain reads DTGVSQNPRHKITKRGQNVTFRCDPISEHNRLYWYRQTLGQGPEFLTYFQNEAQLEKSRLLSDRFSAERPKGSFSTLEIQRTEQGDSAMYLCASSSLGGRTTEAFFGQGTRLTVV.

V and J are TRBV6-4 and TRBJ1-1; maybe TRBD1 (6 bases). V gave up 7 bases and J gave up 7 bases, with 13 bases separating them. The CDR3 is made up of 12 amino acids. Germline CDR1 reads MRHNA; CDR2 reads SNTAGT. The CDR3 coding sequence is TGTGCCAGCATCGGCCGAGGGGGTGAAGCTTTCTTT. Its translation is CASIGRGGEAFF.

The chain has TRBV18 and TRBJ2-3; D unclear. CDR1 and CDR2 from the germline V gene are KGHSH and LQKENI. V lost 3 bases and J 1 base, leaving 8 bases between the germline ends. The CDR3 is 14 amino acids. CDR3 nucleotides: TGTGCCAGCTCACCTACTCAGGGCACAGATACGCAGTATTTT. Translation: CASSPTQGTDTQYF.

This rearrangement joins TRBV4-1 to TRBJ1-2; 8 bases agree with TRBD1. J was trimmed by 4 bases and V by 1 base; bases with no gene match: 17. There are 19 residues in the CDR3. Germline V CDR1 and CDR2: MGHRA, YSYEKL. CDR3 coding DNA: TGCGCCAGCAGCCAAGCGGGACAGGAACCTTCTCGAATCGGCTATGGCTACACCTTC. Encoded protein: CASSQAGQEPSRIGYGYTF.